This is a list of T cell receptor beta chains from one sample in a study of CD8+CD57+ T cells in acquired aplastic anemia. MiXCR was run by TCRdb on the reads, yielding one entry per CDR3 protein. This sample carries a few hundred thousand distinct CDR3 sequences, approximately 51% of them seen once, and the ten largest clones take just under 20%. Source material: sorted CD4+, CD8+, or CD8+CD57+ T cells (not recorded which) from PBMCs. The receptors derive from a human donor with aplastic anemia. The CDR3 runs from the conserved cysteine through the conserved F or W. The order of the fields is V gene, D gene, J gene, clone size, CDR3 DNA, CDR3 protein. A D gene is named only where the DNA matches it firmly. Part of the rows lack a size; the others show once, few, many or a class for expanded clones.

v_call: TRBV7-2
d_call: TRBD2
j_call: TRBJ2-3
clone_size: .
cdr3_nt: TGTGCCAGCAGCCCCACTAGCGGGGGGGCTGGAGATACGCAGTATTTT
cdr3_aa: CASSPTSGGAGDTQYF

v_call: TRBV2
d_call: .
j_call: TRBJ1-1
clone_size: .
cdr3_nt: TGTGCCACGACATTCACGAACACTGAAGCTTTCTTT
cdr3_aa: CATTFTNTEAFF

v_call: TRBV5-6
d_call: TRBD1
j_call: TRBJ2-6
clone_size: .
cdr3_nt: TGTGCCAGCAACGAAGGGACAGGCTTCAACGTCCTGACTTTC
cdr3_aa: CASNEGTGFNVLTF

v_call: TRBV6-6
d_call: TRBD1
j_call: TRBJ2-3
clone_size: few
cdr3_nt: TGTGCCAGCAATCCCTGGGACAGGGGCACAGATACGCAGTATTTT
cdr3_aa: CASNPWDRGTDTQYF

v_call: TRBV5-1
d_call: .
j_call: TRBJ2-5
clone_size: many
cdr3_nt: TGCGCCAGCAGCTTGAACCAAGAGACCCAGTACTTC
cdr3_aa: CASSLNQETQYF

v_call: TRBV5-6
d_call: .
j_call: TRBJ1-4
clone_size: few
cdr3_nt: TGTGCCAGCAGCATACTAGGGCCGGGGAATGAAAAACTGTTTTTT
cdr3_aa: CASSILGPGNEKLFF

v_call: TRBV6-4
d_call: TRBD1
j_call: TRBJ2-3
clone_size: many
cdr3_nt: TGTGCCAGCAGTGAACAGGGGGCATTAGATACGCAGTATTTT
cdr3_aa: CASSEQGALDTQYF

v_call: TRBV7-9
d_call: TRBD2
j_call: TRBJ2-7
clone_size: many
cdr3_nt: TGTGCCAGCAGCTTAGGGCGGGGGACCTACGAGCAGTACTTC
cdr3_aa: CASSLGRGTYEQYF

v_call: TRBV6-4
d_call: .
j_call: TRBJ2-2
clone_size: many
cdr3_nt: TGTGCCAGCATGAAAGGGGCGAACACCGGGGAGCTGTTTTTT
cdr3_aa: CASMKGANTGELFF

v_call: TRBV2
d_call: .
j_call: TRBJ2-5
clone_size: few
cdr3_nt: TGTGCCAGCTCAGGGAAGACCCAGTACTTC
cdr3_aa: CASSGKTQYF

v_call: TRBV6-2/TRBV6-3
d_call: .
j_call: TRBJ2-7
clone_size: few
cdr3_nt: TGTGCCAGCAAACCCGACGGGGGCGGACCCTACGAGCAGTACTTC
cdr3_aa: CASKPDGGGPYEQYF

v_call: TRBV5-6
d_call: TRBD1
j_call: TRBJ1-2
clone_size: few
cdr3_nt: TGTGCCAGCAGCCCGCCTTACGGGGACAGGGACTTTTCTAACTATGGCTACACCTTC
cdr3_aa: CASSPPYGDRDFSNYGYTF

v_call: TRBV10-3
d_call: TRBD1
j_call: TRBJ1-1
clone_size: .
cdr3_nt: TGTGCCATCAGCGGGACAGGAACTGAAGCTTTCTTT
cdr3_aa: CAISGTGTEAFF

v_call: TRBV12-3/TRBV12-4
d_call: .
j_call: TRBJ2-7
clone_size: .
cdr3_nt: TGTGCCAGCAGATCCAACGGGGGCGAGCAGTACTTC
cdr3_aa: CASRSNGGEQYF

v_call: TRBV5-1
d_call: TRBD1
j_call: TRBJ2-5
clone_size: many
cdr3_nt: TGCGCCAGCAGCTTGGGGACAGGGATGAGGGAGACCCAGTACTTC
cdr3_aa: CASSLGTGMRETQYF

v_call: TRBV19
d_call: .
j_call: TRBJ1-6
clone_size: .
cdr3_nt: TGTGCCAGTAGTATCCCAGAAGGGGGGAATTCACCCCTCCACTTT
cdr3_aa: CASSIPEGGNSPLHF